The clone carrying this TCR beta chain appeared a single time. Antigen unknown. Germline V CDR1 and CDR2: MDHEN, SYDVKM. The CDR3 loop spans 17 amino acids. The V segment lost 8 bases and the J segment 3 bases; nucleotides outside the gene matches: 14. Clones were read by immunoSEQ multiplex PCR, and TCRdb kept only the in-frame ones, dropping some. This table holds about 80,000 clones, 90% found once. Autoimmune disease history or systemic immunosuppression disqualified patients. This sample is drawn from a study of OX40 agonist ivuxolimab in advanced cancers. Study-wide points: Partial responders treated at 0.1-3.0 mg/kg exhibited clonal expansion among the lowest measured. More expanded clones were seen, on average, in CD8+ T cells than in CD4+. At doses 0.1 to 3.0 mg/kg, CD4+ and CD8+ clones expanded.

The starting material was CD4+ or CD8+ T cells sorted from blood, obtained in a trial of the OX40 agonist ivuxolimab. This receptor was identified in an adult with an advanced solid tumor such as melanoma, head and neck, liver or kidney cancer. V and J are TRBV28 and TRBJ2-1; 9 nucleotides line up with TRBD2. The CDR3 DNA reads TGTGCCAGCCGGGGGAGCGGGGGGCAGATGGTCTACAATGAGCAGTTCTTC. This sequence encodes CASRGSGGQMVYNEQFF.